A single sample is the source of the 13 T cell receptor beta chains below, sequenced in a study of cytomegalovirus exposure and HLA in healthy donors. With 60 Vbeta and 13 Jbeta primers, the PCR was carried out. The data were produced by immunoSEQ multiplex PCR, yet TCRdb's version contains in-frame clones alone and is incomplete. Counted here are about 250,000 clones, 78% occurring once; the ten biggest clones make up more than 0.45%. The sequenced material came from PBMCs. These receptor sequences come from a boy aged 5-17 years in good health and CMV-seronegative.

The CDR3 here is CASTIERGVPQHF. CDR3 nucleotides: TGTGCCAGTACCATAGAACGGGGGGTACCCCAGCATTTT. The chain couples TRBV19 to TRBJ1-5; tentative D call: TRBD1 (5 bases). Trimming pared 7 bases from V and 10 bases from J, leaving 17 bases between. The V gene's germline CDR1 is LNHDA and CDR2 SQIVND (reference sequence). CDR3 length: 13 amino acids.

The CDR3 is CSVEGRSPDTQYF. The CDR3 nucleotides are TGCAGCGTTGAGGGGCGAAGTCCAGATACGCAGTATTTT. J is TRBJ2-3 and V is TRBV29-1; the D gene is possibly TRBD1 (5 bases). The CDR3 runs 13 residues. Trimming took 3 bases from V and 4 from J, leaving 11 bases between them. Germline loops: CDR1 SQVTM, CDR2 ANQGSEA.

V is TRBV5-1 and J is TRBJ2-3, with D uncertain. V was shortened by 2 bases and J by 6 bases, with 10 bases between the two germline ends. This CDR3 spans 13 amino acids. Germline CDR1 SGHRS, CDR2 YFSETQ. The CDR3 sequence: CASSLRLSDTQYF. The CDR3 region has the DNA TGCGCCAGCAGCTTACGACTGTCGGATACGCAGTATTTT. Drawing the rest from reference TRBV5-1 and TRBJ2-3, the complete variable domain is KAGVTQTPRYLIKTRGQQVTLSCSPISGHRSVSWYQQTPGQGLQFLFEYFSETQRNKGNFPGRFSGRQFSNSRSEMNVSTLELGDSALYLCASSLRLSDTQYFGPGTRLTVL.

The rearrangement uses TRBV15 and TRBJ2-3, with 8 bases aligning to TRBD1. V lost 5 bases to trimming and J lost 3 bases; unmatched junction nucleotides: 10. Germline CDR1 reads LNHNV; CDR2 reads YYDKDF (reference sequence). The CDR3 extends over 16 amino acids. The CDR3 loop is CATSAPPGGGTDTQYF. CDR3 sequence (DNA): TGTGCCACCAGCGCGCCCCCAGGGGGCGGGACAGATACGCAGTATTTT.

The V call is TRBV25-1, the J call TRBJ2-5, with a possible D match to TRBD2 (6 bases). The ends were cut back, 1 base at V and 7 bases at J, with 16 bases in the middle. This CDR3 has 15 amino acids. The germline V gene has CDR1 MGHDK and CDR2 SYGVNS. The CDR3 region is CASSEWGLQRGTQYF. The CDR3 nucleotides are TGTGCCAGCAGTGAATGGGGACTGCAAAGAGGGACCCAGTACTTC. Full variable domain (missing parts from reference TRBV25-1 and TRBJ2-5): EADIYQTPRYLVIGTGKKITLECSQTMGHDKMYWYQQDPGMELHLIHYSYGVNSTEKGDLSSESTVSRIRTEHFPLTLESARPSHTSQYLCASSEWGLQRGTQYFGPGTRLLVL.

V usage is TRBV29-1 and J usage is TRBJ1-2; 7 bases are a match to TRBD1. The CDR3 length is 12 residues. Per the germline V gene, CDR1 is SQVTM and CDR2 is ANQGSEA. V was pared by 1 base and J by 6 bases, with 2 bases of the junction left unmatched. Here the CDR3 DNA reads TGCAGCGTTGAAGGCAGGGGGGATGGCTACACCTTC. The encoded protein is CSVEGRGDGYTF.

V and J are TRBV13 and TRBJ2-1; TRBD2 matches 10 bases. Trimming at V came to 5 bases and at J to 4 bases, leaving 8 bases not matched to a gene. This CDR3 region has 16 residues. Germline V gene lookup returns CDR1 PRHDT and CDR2 FYEKMQ (reference sequence). CDR3 DNA sequence: TGTGCCAGCAGCCTCCCCAGGACTAGCGGATACAATGAGCAGTTCTTC. It specifies CASSLPRTSGYNEQFF.

The chain links TRBV5-4 to TRBJ1-5; 7 bases agree with TRBD1. V trimming: 5 bases; J trimming: 3 bases; junction bases outside the gene matches: 8. Per germline, CDR1 SGHNT and CDR2 YYREEE (reference sequence). This CDR3 has 15 amino acids. CDR3 DNA: TGTGCCAGCAGTTCACAGGGGCTCGACAATCAGCCCCAGCATTTT. Translation: CASSSQGLDNQPQHF.

The J gene is TRBJ2-1, the V gene TRBV9, with TRBD2 matching over 7 bases. V shed 0 bases, J shed 11 bases, and the junction held 14 bases outside the gene matches. Germline assignment: CDR1 SGDLS and CDR2 YYNGEE. The CDR3 runs to 16 residues. In nucleotides, the CDR3 is TGTGCCAGCAGCGTAGCCGCCCACGGGGGGTTCTCGCAGCAGTTCTTC. Translation: CASSVAAHGGFSQQFF.

The rearrangement links TRBV6-1 to TRBJ1-5; D gene ambiguous. The CDR3 runs to 15 residues. The germline V gene encodes CDR1 MNHNS and CDR2 SASEGT. The V and J ends lost 0 bases and 0 bases respectively, with 6 bases between them. The CDR3 DNA sequence: TGTGCCAGCAGTGAAGCGCGGTATAGCAATCAGCCCCAGCATTTT. This codes for CASSEARYSNQPQHF.

The V and J genes are TRBV29-1 and TRBJ2-7; 9 bases line up with TRBD2. The V gene end was trimmed by 3 bases and the J gene end by 2 bases; junction bases not matched to a gene: 2. The length of the CDR3 is 13 residues. CDR1 SQVTM and CDR2 ANQGSEA come from the germline V gene. CDR3 DNA: TGCAGCGTTGAGTCTAGCGGGACCTACGAGCAGTACTTC. The encoded protein is CSVESSGTYEQYF.

The CDR3 protein is CALRGGAGEKLFF. CDR3 in DNA: TGTGCTCTCCGCGGGGGCGCGGGTGAAAAACTGTTTTTT. The rearrangement uses TRBV12-5 and TRBJ1-4; weak D call: TRBD1 (6 bases). The CDR3 is 13 residues long. The ends were cut back, 11 bases at V and 7 bases at J, with 17 bases in the middle. CDR1 and CDR2 from the germline V gene are LGHNT and FRNRAP.

The genes are TRBV5-1 and TRBJ2-5; TRBD1 matches 9 bases. With V trimmed by 5 bases and J by 3 bases, 8 bases remained unmatched. The germline V gene has CDR1 SGHRS and CDR2 YFSETQ. The CDR3 runs 15 residues. The CDR3 region is CASRGTGSAEETQYF. DNA for the CDR3: TGCGCCAGCAGGGGGACAGGGTCGGCCGAAGAGACCCAGTACTTC.